This TCR beta chain emerged from a study of cytomegalovirus exposure and HLA in healthy donors. Primers for the PCR totalled 60 Vbeta and 13 Jbeta. The method was immunoSEQ multiplex PCR; TCRdb's version includes in-frame clones alone and lacks a portion of them. Of 200,000 to 250,000 clones in the sample, 82% are singletons; the top ten hold around 5.7%. This CDR3 region has 16 residues. The V gene lost 5 bases and the J gene lost 0 bases, with 15 bases spanning the gap. Germline V lookup: CDR1 SGHAT, CDR2 FQNNGV. Study results and caveats: Earlier analysis yielded a pattern in which most TCR beta V segments were productive about 90% or about 30% of the time. A later analysis showed that HLA-associated TCR beta chains had undergone more clonal expansion than equally common others. As a later analysis showed, several of the most significant clusters appeared to be linked to common viral pathogens. Some V segments could not be told apart, so they were left out, TRBV6-2 and TRBV6-3 among them.

Concerning this clone itself: Its antigen is not identified.

This chain connects TRBV11-2 to TRBJ2-3; no reliable D call. This receptor was identified in a woman aged 40 to 49 in good health and CMV-seropositive. What was sequenced was PBMCs. The CDR3 region has the DNA TGTGCCAGCAGCCCCCGGGTGACCTCAAGCACAGATACGCAGTATTTT. Protein product: CASSPRVTSSTDTQYF.